Each of the 20 T cell receptor beta chains below was sequenced from the same sample in a study of T-cell memory formation after mild COVID-19. MiXCR was run by TCRdb on the 5' RACE reads, yielding one entry per CDR3 protein. The sample has about 390,000 distinct CDR3 sequences; 16% are singletons. What was sequenced was PBMCs or a T cell subset sorted from them (not recorded which). The origin of the receptors is a man between 18 and 35 years old who had mild COVID-19 (a few samples of this study predate the infection). Cell type and time point are not known.

This clonotype was detected a few times. The rearrangement uses TRBV4-2 and TRBJ1-1; no reliable D call. Trimming took off 0 bases at V and 0 bases at J, with 11 bases between the two ends. Germline V lookup: CDR1 LGHNA, CDR2 YNFKEQ. The CDR3 extends over 16 amino acids. The CDR3 reads CASSQEKAAMNTEAFF. For the CDR3, the DNA is TGTGCCAGCAGCCAAGAAAAGGCAGCCATGAACACTGAAGCTTTCTTT.

The rearrangement links TRBV12-3 or TRBV12-4 to TRBJ1-3; D gene ambiguous. The V end was cut by 5 bases, the J end by 10 bases, with 18 bases between. The CDR3 sequence is 14 residues long. As DNA, the CDR3 is TGTGCCAGCAGTCTTCGCTGGGGTCTGGAAACCATATATTTT. Translating it yields CASSLRWGLETIYF.

This clonotype was seen a handful of times. The rearrangement uses TRBV28 and TRBJ2-3, with D perhaps TRBD1 or TRBD2 (5 bases each). Germline V gene data show CDR1 as MDHEN and CDR2 as SYDVKM. The ends were cut back, 4 bases at V and 6 bases at J, with 17 bases in the middle. There are 15 residues in the CDR3. CDR3: CASSSPGHGGDTQYF. The CDR3 DNA reads as TGTGCCAGCAGTTCGCCTGGACACGGCGGGGATACGCAGTATTTT.

This clonotype turned up a few times. The chain joins TRBV6-5 to TRBJ2-7, with 8 bases fitting TRBD1. The germline V gene encodes CDR1 MNHEY and CDR2 SVGAGI. The CDR3 is made up of 15 amino acids. The V gene end was trimmed by 0 bases and the J gene end by 7 bases; junction bases not matched to a gene: 8. The CDR3 loop is CASSYSIQGAGEQYF. The CDR3, as DNA: TGTGCCAGCAGTTACTCGATCCAGGGGGCTGGGGAGCAGTACTTC.

J is TRBJ1-5 and V is TRBV28; D is ambiguous. V lost 5 bases to trimming and J lost 4 bases, with 21 bases between them. CDR3 size: 17 residues. Germline V gene sequence: CDR1 MDHEN, CDR2 SYDVKM. CDR3 sequence: CASSETALGRNNQPQHF. The CDR3, as DNA: TGTGCCAGCAGTGAAACTGCCTTGGGAAGAAATAATCAGCCCCAGCATTTT.

A few counts support this clonotype. The chain joins TRBV2 to TRBJ2-7, with D possibly being TRBD1 (6 bases). Trimming shortened V by 4 bases and J by 7 bases, and 8 bases separated the two germline ends. This CDR3 has 11 amino acids. From germline, CDR1 is SNHLY and CDR2 FYNNEI. DNA of the CDR3: TGTGCCAGCAGTGTCAGGGGTGAGCAGTACTTC. Its protein is CASSVRGEQYF.

This clonotype turned up a few times. In DNA, the CDR3 is TGTGCCAGCAGCACCCACCCTGGACAGACCTATAATTCACCCCTCCACTTT. Its protein is CASSTHPGQTYNSPLHF. V is TRBV7-2 and J is TRBJ1-6; D possibly corresponds to TRBD1 (6 bases). V lost 5 bases to trimming and J lost 2 bases, with 16 bases between them. Germline V CDR1 and CDR2: SGHTA, FQGNSA. There are 17 residues in the CDR3.

This clonotype showed up just a few times. V usage is TRBV12-3 or TRBV12-4 and J usage is TRBJ1-2; the D is unclear. V lost 6 bases and J 4 bases, leaving 12 bases between the germline ends. The CDR3 contains 13 residues. Here the CDR3 reads CASRLGQLYGYTF. The DNA for the CDR3 is TGTGCCAGCAGATTGGGCCAGCTCTATGGCTACACCTTC.

The chain joins TRBV18 to TRBJ2-2; no reliable D call. The V end was cut by 2 bases, the J end by 4 bases, with 14 bases between. Per the germline V gene, CDR1 is KGHSH and CDR2 is LQKENI. CDR3 length equals 16 residues. CDR3 amino acids: CASSPGFSVVTGELFF. DNA for the CDR3: TGTGCCAGCTCACCAGGGTTCAGCGTCGTCACCGGGGAGCTGTTTTTT.

This rearrangement joins TRBV10-3 to TRBJ1-5; TRBD1 aligns across 8 bases. The germline V gene encodes CDR1 ENHRY and CDR2 SYGVKD. The CDR3 length is 13 residues. V lost 9 bases and J lost 6; bases outside the gene matches: 7. The CDR3: CAIGQGRSQPQHF. As DNA, the CDR3 is TGTGCCATTGGACAGGGCCGCAGTCAGCCCCAGCATTTT.

The rearrangement joins TRBV6-5 to TRBJ2-2; 15 bases line up with TRBD2. The J segment lost 6 bases and the V segment lost 4 bases, leaving 3 bases of the junction unmatched. Germline assignment: CDR1 MNHEY and CDR2 SVGAGI. The CDR3 runs to 16 residues. Written as DNA, the CDR3 is TGTGCCAGCAGTTGGAGGACTAGCGGGGGGGCCGGGGAGCTGTTTTTT. This codes for CASSWRTSGGAGELFF.

This chain joins TRBV5-1 and TRBJ2-2, with TRBD1 as a possible D gene (6 bases). This CDR3 is 15 amino acids long. CDR1 and CDR2 from the germline V gene are SGHRS and YFSETQ. V was cut by 1 base and J by 2 bases, with 9 bases left in between. Here the CDR3 reads CASSLWGQNTGELFF. The CDR3 nucleotides are TGCGCCAGCAGCTTGTGGGGGCAAAACACCGGGGAGCTGTTTTTT.

The rearrangement uses TRBV7-2 and TRBJ2-5, with TRBD1 as a possible D gene (5 bases). Germline assignment: CDR1 SGHTA and CDR2 FQGNSA. CDR3 length: 17 residues. Trimming shortened V by 3 bases and J by 1 base, and 18 bases separated the two germline ends. The CDR3 DNA follows: TGTGCCAGCAGCTTTGCCTATACTCAGGGCCCCCAAGAGACCCAGTACTTC. Translation: CASSFAYTQGPQETQYF.

The J gene is TRBJ2-7, the V gene TRBV10-3; 9 nucleotides align to TRBD1. The CDR3 spans 14 residues. Trimming removed 4 bases from V and 7 bases from J; junction bases left unmatched: 8. CDR1 is ENHRY and CDR2 is SYGVKD in the germline V gene. In nucleotides, the CDR3 is TGTGCCATCAGTGGCCGGGACAGGGTAGGTGAGCAGTACGTC. Its protein product is CAISGRDRVGEQYV.

This clonotype was counted a few times. The V gene is TRBV3-1, the J gene TRBJ1-2; unclear D gene. The V gene's germline CDR1 is LGHDT and CDR2 YNNKEL (reference sequence). Trimming removed 0 bases at V and 8 bases at J, with 13 bases between. CDR3 length: 14 residues. CDR3 sequence reads: CASSQDLALGGYTF. Written as DNA, the CDR3 is TGTGCCAGCAGCCAAGATCTAGCCCTCGGAGGCTACACCTTC.

This clonotype was detected only a few times. The V call is TRBV2, the J call TRBJ2-1; 7 bases align to TRBD1. With 3 bases clipped from V and 8 bases from J, the junction kept 10 bases outside the gene matches. The length of the CDR3 is 15 residues. The germline CDR1 and CDR2 sequences are SNHLY and FYNNEI. The CDR3 here is CASSDVGGAEDEQFF. CDR3 DNA sequence: TGTGCCAGCAGTGACGTAGGGGGCGCCGAAGATGAGCAGTTCTTC. Full variable domain (remainder filled in from reference TRBV2 and TRBJ2-1): EPEVTQTPSHQVTQMGQEVILRCVPISNHLYFYWYRQILGQKVEFLVSFYNNEISEKSEIFDDQFSVERPDGSNFTLKIRSTKLEDSAMYFCASSDVGGAEDEQFFGPGTRLTVL.

The table lists this clonotype with many counts. V gene TRBV11-2 combines with J gene TRBJ2-3; D remains unclear. CDR3 length: 15 amino acids. Trimming stripped 1 base from V and 2 bases from J, with 10 bases between. The germline V gene has CDR1 SGHAT and CDR2 FQNNGV. The CDR3 protein is CASSLALGNTDTQYF. CDR3 bases: TGTGCCAGCAGCTTAGCCCTGGGCAACACAGATACGCAGTATTTT.

The rearrangement links TRBV7-2 to TRBJ2-5; TRBD2 aligns across 8 bases. V lost 1 base to trimming and J lost 4 bases; unmatched junction nucleotides: 14. The CDR3 is 18 amino acids. Germline loops: CDR1 SGHTA, CDR2 FQGNSA. Here the CDR3 DNA reads TGTGCCAGCAGCTTAGACGTCGTAAGCGGGGGATTACGAGAGACCCAGTACTTC. Translation: CASSLDVVSGGLRETQYF.

The chain recombines TRBV4-2 with TRBJ1-5, with D tentatively TRBD1 (6 bases). The V end was cut by 0 bases, the J end by 0 bases, with 12 bases between. Germline V gene lookup returns CDR1 LGHNA and CDR2 YNFKEQ. This CDR3 contains 17 residues. The CDR3 DNA is TGTGCCAGCAGCCAAGAGTCTGCAGGGGCTAGCAATCAGCCCCAGCATTTT. Amino acids: CASSQESAGASNQPQHF.

This clonotype was picked up many times. This chain connects TRBV11-2 to TRBJ1-4; tentative D call: TRBD1 (5 bases). The germline gives CDR1 SGHAT, CDR2 FQNNGV. CDR3 size: 11 residues. V lost 5 bases and J lost 15, with 13 bases in between. This CDR3 is CASSPGRDLFF. The DNA for the CDR3 is TGTGCCAGCAGCCCGGGACGGGATTTGTTTTTT.